Each of the 3 T cell receptor beta chains below was sequenced from the same sample in a study of shared clonotypes between healthy human individuals. The repertoire was sequenced with immunoSEQ multiplex PCR; TCRdb's copy has only in-frame clones and lacks some. Of millions of clones in the sample, around 95% are singletons; the top ten hold 0.13%. Sequenced material: naive CD4+ T cells sorted from blood. Regarding subset: CD45RA+ positively selected. Every receptor here comes from a young man in good health.

The gene calls are TRBV9 and TRBJ1-3; 9 nucleotides line up with TRBD1. After removal of 1 base from V and 4 bases from J, the junction contained 6 bases not matched to a gene. Germline-derived CDR1 and CDR2 are SGDLS and YYNGEE. There are 16 residues in the CDR3. The CDR3 DNA reads as TGTGCCAGCAGCGTACAGGACAGGGGAATAGGAAACACCATATATTTT. It is translated as CASSVQDRGIGNTIYF.

This chain uses TRBV30 with TRBJ1-1; no reliable D call. The germline V gene has CDR1 GTSNPN and CDR2 SVGIG (reference sequence). The CDR3 length is 12 residues. V lost 4 bases, J lost 1 base, and 7 bases lay in between. The CDR3, as DNA: TGTGCCTGGACTAAGGCGAACACTGAAGCTTTCTTT. Translating gives CAWTKANTEAFF.

The chain combines TRBV30 with TRBJ1-2; D unclear. CDR1 GTSNPN and CDR2 SVGIG come from the germline V gene (reference sequence). Trimming cost V 2 bases and J 1 base, with 5 bases left between them. This CDR3 has 12 amino acids. In nucleotides, the CDR3 is TGTGCCTGGAGTCGGTATAACTATGGCTACACCTTC. Its translation is CAWSRYNYGYTF.